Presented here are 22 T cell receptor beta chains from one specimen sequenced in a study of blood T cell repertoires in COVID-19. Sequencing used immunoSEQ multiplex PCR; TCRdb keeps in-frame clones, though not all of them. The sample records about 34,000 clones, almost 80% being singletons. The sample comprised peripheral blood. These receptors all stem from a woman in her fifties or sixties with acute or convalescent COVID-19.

CDR3 loop: CASSVEGRTGEKLFF. The CDR3 bases are TGTGCCAGCAGCGTAGAGGGGAGGACAGGGGAAAAACTGTTTTTT. The V call is TRBV9, the J call TRBJ1-4; 8 bases fit TRBD1. The V and J ends lost 0 bases and 8 bases, in that order; junction bases with no gene match: 6. Germline V lookup: CDR1 SGDLS, CDR2 YYNGEE. The length of the CDR3 is 15 residues.

This CDR3 reads CASSSSVGSYNEQFF. Here the CDR3 DNA reads TGTGCCAGCAGCTCCTCCGTCGGGTCCTACAATGAGCAGTTCTTC. The chain couples TRBV6-4 to TRBJ2-1; D is unclear. V was cut by 6 bases and J by 1 base, with 13 bases left in between. The CDR3 runs 15 residues. Germline V CDR1 and CDR2: MRHNA, SNTAGT.

In DNA, the CDR3 is TGTGCCAGCAGCTTTAGGCTAGCGGAGAACTACGAGCAGTACTTC. Translation: CASSFRLAENYEQYF. The chain carries TRBV11-2 and TRBJ2-7; TRBD2 matches at 7 bases. The length of the CDR3 is 15 residues. Per the germline V gene, CDR1 is SGHAT and CDR2 is FQNNGV. V gave up 3 bases and J gave up 3 bases; unmatched junction bases: 8.

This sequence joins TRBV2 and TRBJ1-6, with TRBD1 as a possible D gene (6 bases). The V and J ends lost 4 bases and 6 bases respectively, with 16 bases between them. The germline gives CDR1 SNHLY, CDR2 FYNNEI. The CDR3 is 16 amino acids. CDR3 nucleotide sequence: TGTGCCAGCAGTGCGGACAGCACCATACTTAATTCACCCCTCCACTTT. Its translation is CASSADSTILNSPLHF.

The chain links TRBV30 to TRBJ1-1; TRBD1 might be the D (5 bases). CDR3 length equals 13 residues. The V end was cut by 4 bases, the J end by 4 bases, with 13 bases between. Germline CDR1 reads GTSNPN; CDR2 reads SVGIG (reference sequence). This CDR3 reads CAWMRQPGTEAFF. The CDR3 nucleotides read TGTGCCTGGATGCGACAGCCGGGCACTGAAGCTTTCTTT.

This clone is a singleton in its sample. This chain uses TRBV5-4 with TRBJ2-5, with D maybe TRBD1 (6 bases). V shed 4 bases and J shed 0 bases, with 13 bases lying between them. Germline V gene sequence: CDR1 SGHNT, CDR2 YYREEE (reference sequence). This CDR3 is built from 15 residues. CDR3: CASSTHRTDQETQYF. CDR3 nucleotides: TGTGCCAGCAGCACCCACCGGACAGACCAAGAGACCCAGTACTTC.

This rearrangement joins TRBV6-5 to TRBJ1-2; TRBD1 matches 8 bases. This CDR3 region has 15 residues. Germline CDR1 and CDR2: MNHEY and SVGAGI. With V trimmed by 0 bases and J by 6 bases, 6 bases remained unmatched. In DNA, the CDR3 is TGTGCCAGCAGTTACTCTGGCAGGGGGCTACATGGCTACACCTTC. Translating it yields CASSYSGRGLHGYTF.

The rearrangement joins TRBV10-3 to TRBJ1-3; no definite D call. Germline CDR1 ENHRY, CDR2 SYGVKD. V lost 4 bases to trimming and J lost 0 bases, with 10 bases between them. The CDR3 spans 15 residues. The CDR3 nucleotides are TGTGCCATCAGTGTCGGGTCCAGCTCTGGAAACACCATATATTTT. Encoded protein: CAISVGSSSGNTIYF.

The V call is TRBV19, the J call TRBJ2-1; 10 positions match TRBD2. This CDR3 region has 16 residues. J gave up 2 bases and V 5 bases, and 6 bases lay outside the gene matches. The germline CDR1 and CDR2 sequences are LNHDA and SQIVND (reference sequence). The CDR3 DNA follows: TGTGCCAGTAGTGCGCCGAGCGGGGGGGCCTACAATGAGCAGTTCTTC. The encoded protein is CASSAPSGGAYNEQFF.

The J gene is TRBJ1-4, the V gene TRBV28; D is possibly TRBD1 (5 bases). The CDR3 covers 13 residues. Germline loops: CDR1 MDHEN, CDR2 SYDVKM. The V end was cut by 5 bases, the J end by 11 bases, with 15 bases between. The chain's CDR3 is CASSTLGDWKLFF. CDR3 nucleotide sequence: TGTGCCAGCAGTACCTTAGGGGACTGGAAACTGTTTTTT.

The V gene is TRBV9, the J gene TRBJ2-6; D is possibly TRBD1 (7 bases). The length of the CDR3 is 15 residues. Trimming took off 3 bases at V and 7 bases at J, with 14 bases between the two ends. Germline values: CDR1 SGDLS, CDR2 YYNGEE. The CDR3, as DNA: TGTGCCAGCAGCGAACCCCAGGGGGGAGCCAACGTCCTGACTTTC. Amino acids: CASSEPQGGANVLTF.

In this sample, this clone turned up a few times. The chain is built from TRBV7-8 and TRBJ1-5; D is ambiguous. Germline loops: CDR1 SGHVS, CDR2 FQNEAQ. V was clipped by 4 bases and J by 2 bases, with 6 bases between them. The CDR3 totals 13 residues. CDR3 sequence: CASSSVGNQPQHF. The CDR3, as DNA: TGTGCCAGCAGCTCAGTTGGCAATCAGCCCCAGCATTTT.

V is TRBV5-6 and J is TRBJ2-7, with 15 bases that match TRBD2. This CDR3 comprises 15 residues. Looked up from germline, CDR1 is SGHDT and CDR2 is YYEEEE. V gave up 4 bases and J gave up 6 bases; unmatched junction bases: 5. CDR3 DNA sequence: TGTGCCAGCAGCCGGGGACTAGCGGGGGGTGTCGAGCAGTACTTC. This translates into CASSRGLAGGVEQYF.

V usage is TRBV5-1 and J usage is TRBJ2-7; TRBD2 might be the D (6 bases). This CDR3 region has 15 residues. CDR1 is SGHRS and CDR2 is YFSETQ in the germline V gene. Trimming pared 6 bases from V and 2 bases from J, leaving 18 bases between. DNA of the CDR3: TGCGCCAGCAATTTTGGAGGGGCAGGGACCTACGAGCAGTACTTC. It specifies CASNFGGAGTYEQYF.

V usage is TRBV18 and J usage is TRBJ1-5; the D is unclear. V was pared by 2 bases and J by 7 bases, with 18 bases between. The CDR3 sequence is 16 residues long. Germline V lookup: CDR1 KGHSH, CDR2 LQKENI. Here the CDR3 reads CASSPSGRTGIQPQHF. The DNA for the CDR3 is TGTGCCAGCTCACCATCTGGGCGGACGGGGATCCAGCCCCAGCATTTT.

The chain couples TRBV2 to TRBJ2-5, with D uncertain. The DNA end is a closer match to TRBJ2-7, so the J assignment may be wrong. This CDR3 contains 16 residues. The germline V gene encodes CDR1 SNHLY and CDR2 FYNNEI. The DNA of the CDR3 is TGTGCCAGCACTTCTGATTCCGGGTCCCTCTCCTACGAGCAGTACTTC. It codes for CASTSDSGSLSYEQYF.

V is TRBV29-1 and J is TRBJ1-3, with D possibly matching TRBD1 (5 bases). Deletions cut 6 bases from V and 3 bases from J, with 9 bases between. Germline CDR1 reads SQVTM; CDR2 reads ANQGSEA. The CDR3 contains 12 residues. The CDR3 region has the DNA TGCAGCGTGGGGGGTTATGGAAACACCATATATTTT. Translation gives CSVGGYGNTIYF.

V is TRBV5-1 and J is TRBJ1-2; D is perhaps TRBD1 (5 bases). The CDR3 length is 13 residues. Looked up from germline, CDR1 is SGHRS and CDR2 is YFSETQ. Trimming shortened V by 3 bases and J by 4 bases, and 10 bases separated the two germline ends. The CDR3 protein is CASSSQVSYGYTF. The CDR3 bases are TGCGCCAGCAGCTCACAGGTCTCCTATGGCTACACCTTC. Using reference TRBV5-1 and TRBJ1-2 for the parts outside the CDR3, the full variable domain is KAGVTQTPRYLIKTRGQQVTLSCSPISGHRSVSWYQQTPGQGLQFLFEYFSETQRNKGNFPGRFSGRQFSNSRSEMNVSTLELGDSALYLCASSSQVSYGYTFGSGTRLTVV.

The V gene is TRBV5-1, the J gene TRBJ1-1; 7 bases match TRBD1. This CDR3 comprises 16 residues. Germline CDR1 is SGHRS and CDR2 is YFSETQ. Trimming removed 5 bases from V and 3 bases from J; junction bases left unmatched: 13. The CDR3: CASSTQGKGAYTEAFF. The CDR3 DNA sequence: TGCGCCAGCAGTACACAGGGGAAGGGGGCTTACACTGAAGCTTTCTTT.

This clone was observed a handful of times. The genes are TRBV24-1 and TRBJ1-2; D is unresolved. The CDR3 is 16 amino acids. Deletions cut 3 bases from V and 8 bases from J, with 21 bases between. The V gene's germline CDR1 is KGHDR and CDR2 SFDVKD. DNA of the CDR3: TGTGCCACCAGTGATCCAACCAAACAGATCACACAAGGCTACACCTTC. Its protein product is CATSDPTKQITQGYTF.

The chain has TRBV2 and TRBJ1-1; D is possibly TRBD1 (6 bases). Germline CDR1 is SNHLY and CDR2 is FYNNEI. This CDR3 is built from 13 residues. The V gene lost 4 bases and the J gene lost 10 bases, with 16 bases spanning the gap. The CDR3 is CASSGVVGGAAFF. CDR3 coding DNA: TGTGCCAGCAGTGGAGTCGTTGGGGGGGCAGCTTTCTTT.

The CDR3 sequence: CASSQDLPDRAYNSPLHF. The DNA of the CDR3 is TGCGCCAGCAGCCAAGATCTTCCTGACAGGGCCTATAATTCACCCCTCCACTTT. The chain carries TRBV4-1 and TRBJ1-6; 7 bases align to TRBD1. CDR3 size: 18 residues. Trimming at V came to 0 bases and at J to 2 bases, leaving 7 bases not matched to a gene. From germline, CDR1 is MGHRA and CDR2 YSYEKL.